A selection of T cell receptor beta chains follows, all from one sample in a study of T cell changes during pregnancy in multiple sclerosis. The assay was immunoSEQ multiplex PCR, and TCRdb's table has in-frame clones only and misses some. The sample records about 110,000 clones, around 92% being singletons. Sequenced here: peripheral blood, sampled after pregnancy. The receptor source for this set is a female donor with multiple sclerosis, enrolled in a pregnancy study. Both conserved end residues are part of each CDR3. A D gene is named only where the DNA matches it firmly. Clone size is stated in some rows and not others, as once, few, many or a class when expanded.

j_gene,abundance,v_gene,d_gene,CDR3aa,CDR3nt
TRBJ1-2,NA,TRBV28,TRBD1,CASSLNRGNYGYTF,TGTGCCAGCAGTCTAAACAGGGGTAACTATGGCTACACCTTC
TRBJ1-5,NA,TRBV29-1,TRBD1,CSVLPGQGQPQHF,TGCAGCGTCCTCCCGGGACAGGGGCAGCCCCAGCATTTT
TRBJ1-5,NA,TRBV10-3,NA,CAISDSKGERSNQPQHF,TGTGCCATCAGTGATTCCAAAGGGGAACGGAGCAATCAGCCCCAGCATTTT
TRBJ2-3,NA,TRBV11-3,NA,CASSLGPGGTDTQYF,TGTGCCAGCAGCTTGGGGCCAGGAGGCACAGATACGCAGTATTTT
TRBJ2-3,once,TRBV29-1,TRBD1,CSAGQVGTDTQYF,TGCAGCGCCGGACAGGTCGGCACAGATACGCAGTATTTT
TRBJ1-2,once,TRBV27,NA,CASSLGARNRRDPNYGYTF,TGTGCCAGCAGTTTGGGTGCCCGTAACAGGAGAGACCCCAACTATGGCTACACCTTC
TRBJ2-1,NA,TRBV7-7,NA,CASSFGPREYNEQFF,TGTGCCAGCAGCTTTGGGCCTCGGGAATACAATGAGCAGTTCTTC
TRBJ2-1,once,TRBV15,TRBD1,CATLDGQASYNEQFF,TGTGCCACCTTGGACGGACAGGCCTCCTACAATGAGCAGTTCTTC
TRBJ1-1,NA,TRBV7-2,NA,CASSLGVQGRTEAFF,TGTGCCAGCAGCTTAGGGGTCCAGGGGCGTACTGAAGCTTTCTTT
TRBJ1-5,NA,TRBV19,NA,CASSSSPGGYSNQPQHF,TGTGCCAGTAGTAGCTCCCCTGGGGGCTATAGCAATCAGCCCCAGCATTTT
TRBJ2-5,once,TRBV30,TRBD1,CAWETGQGQETQYF,TGTGCCTGGGAGACCGGACAGGGCCAAGAGACCCAGTACTTC
TRBJ2-7,NA,TRBV7-2,NA,CASRPVDRSSYEQYF,TGTGCCAGCAGACCAGTCGACAGAAGCTCCTACGAGCAGTACTTC